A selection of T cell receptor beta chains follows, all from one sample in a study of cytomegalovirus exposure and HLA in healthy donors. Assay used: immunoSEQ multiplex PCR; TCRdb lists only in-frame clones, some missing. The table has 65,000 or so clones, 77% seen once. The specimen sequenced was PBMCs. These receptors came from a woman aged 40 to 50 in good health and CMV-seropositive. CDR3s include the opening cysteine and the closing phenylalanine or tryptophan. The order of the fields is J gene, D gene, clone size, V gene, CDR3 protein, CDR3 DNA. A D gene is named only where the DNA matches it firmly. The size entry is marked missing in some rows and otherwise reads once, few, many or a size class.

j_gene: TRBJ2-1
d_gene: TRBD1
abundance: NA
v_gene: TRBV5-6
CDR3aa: CASSWTGDRKQFF
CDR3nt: TGTGCCAGCAGCTGGACAGGGGACCGTAAGCAGTTCTTC

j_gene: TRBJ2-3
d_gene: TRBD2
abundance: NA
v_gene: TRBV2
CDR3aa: CASSQDWVGTTADTQYF
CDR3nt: TGTGCCAGCAGCCAAGACTGGGTCGGGACTACAGCGGATACGCAGTATTTT

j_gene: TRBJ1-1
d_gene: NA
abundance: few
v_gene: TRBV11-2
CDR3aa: CASGGGAGPEAFF
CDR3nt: TGTGCCAGCGGGGGGGGCGCGGGGCCTGAAGCTTTCTTT

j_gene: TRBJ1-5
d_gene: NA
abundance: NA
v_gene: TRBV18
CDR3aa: CASSPSRASNQPQHF
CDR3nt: TGTGCCAGCTCACCTTCCAGGGCCAGCAATCAGCCCCAGCATTTT

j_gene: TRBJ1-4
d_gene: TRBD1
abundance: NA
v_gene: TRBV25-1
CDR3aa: CASSELYDRGAGREKLFF
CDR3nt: TGTGCCAGCAGTGAATTATACGACAGGGGAGCGGGGCGTGAAAAACTGTTTTTT

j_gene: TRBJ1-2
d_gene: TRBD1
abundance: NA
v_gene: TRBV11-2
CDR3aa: CASSLRTGVDGYTF
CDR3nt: TGTGCCAGCAGCCTTCGGACAGGGGTTGATGGCTACACCTTC

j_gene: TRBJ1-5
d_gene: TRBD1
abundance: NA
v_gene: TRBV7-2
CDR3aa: CASSLRQGLGQPQHF
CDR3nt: TGTGCCAGCAGCTTACGACAGGGATTAGGTCAGCCCCAGCATTTT

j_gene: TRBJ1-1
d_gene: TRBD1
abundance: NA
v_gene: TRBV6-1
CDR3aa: CASSEAWDSEAFF
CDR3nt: TGTGCCAGCAGTGAAGCTTGGGACAGCGAAGCTTTCTTT

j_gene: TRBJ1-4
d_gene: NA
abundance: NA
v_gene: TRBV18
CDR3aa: CASSPTVGDEKLFF
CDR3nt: TGTGCCAGCTCACCTACGGTAGGAGATGAAAAACTGTTTTTT

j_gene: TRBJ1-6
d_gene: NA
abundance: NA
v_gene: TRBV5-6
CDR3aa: CASTLLQDYYNSPLHF
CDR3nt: TGTGCCAGCACCCTTTTACAGGACTACTATAATTCACCCCTCCACTTT

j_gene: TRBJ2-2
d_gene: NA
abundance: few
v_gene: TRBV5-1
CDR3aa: CASSSSGTGELFF
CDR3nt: TGCGCCAGCAGCTCCTCCGGGACCGGGGAGCTGTTTTTT

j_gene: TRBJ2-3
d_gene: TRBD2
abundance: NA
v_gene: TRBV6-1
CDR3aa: CASRGLAGASDTQYF
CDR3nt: TGTGCCAGCAGGGGACTAGCGGGGGCCTCAGATACGCAGTATTTT

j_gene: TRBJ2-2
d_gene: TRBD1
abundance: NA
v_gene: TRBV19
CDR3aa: CASSARDRVTGELFF
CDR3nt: TGTGCCAGTAGTGCCCGGGACAGGGTCACCGGGGAGCTGTTTTTT

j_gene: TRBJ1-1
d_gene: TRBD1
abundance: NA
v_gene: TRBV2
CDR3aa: CASRGTGKLAFF
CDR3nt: TGTGCCAGCAGGGGGACAGGGAAATTAGCTTTCTTT

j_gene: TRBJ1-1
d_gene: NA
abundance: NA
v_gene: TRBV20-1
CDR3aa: CSASLYTEAFF
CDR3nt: TGCAGTGCTAGTCTTTACACTGAAGCTTTCTTT